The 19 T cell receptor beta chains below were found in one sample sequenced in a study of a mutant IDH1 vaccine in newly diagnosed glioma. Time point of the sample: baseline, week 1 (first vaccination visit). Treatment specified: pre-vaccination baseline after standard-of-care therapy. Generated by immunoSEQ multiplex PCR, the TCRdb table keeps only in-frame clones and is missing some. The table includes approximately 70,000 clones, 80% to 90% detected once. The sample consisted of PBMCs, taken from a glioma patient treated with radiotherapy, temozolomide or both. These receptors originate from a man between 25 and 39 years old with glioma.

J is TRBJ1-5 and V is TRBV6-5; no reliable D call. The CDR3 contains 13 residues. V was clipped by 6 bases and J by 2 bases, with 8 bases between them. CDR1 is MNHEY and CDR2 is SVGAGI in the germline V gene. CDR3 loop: CASRESRNQPQHF. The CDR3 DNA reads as TGTGCCAGCAGGGAATCCCGCAATCAGCCCCAGCATTTT.

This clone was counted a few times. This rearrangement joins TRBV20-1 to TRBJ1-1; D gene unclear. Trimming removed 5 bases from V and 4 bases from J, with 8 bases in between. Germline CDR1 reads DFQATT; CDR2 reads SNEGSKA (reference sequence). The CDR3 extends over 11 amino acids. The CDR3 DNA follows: TGCAGTGCTGCCTTGTTCACTGAAGCTTTCTTT. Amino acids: CSAALFTEAFF.

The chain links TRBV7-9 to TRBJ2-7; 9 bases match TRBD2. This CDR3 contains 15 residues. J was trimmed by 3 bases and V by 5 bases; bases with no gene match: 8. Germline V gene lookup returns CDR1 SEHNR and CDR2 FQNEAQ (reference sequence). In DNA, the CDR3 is TGTGCCAGCAGCCATCGGACTAGCGACAACTACGAGCAGTACTTC. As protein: CASSHRTSDNYEQYF.

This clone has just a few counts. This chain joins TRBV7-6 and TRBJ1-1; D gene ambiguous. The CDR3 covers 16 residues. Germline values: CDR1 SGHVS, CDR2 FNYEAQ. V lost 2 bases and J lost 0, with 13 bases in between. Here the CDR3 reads CASSLTPGLMNTEAFF. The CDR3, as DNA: TGTGCCAGCAGCTTAACGCCCGGACTCATGAACACTGAAGCTTTCTTT.

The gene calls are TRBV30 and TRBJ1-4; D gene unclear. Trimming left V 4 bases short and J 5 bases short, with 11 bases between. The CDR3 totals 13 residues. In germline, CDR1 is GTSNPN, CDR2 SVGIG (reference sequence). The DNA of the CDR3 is TGTGCCTGGACCTCATGGGAGAATGAAAAACTGTTTTTT. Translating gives CAWTSWENEKLFF.

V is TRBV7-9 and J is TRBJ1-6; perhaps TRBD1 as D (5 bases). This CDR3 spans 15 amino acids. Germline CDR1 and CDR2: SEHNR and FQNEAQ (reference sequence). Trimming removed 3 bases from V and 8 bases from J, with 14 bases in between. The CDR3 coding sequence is TGTGCCAGCAGCTTGGTCGGACAAGGGGATTCACCCCTCCACTTT. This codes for CASSLVGQGDSPLHF. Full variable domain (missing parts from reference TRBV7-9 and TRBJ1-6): DTGVSQNPRHKITKRGQNVTFRCDPISEHNRLYWYRQTLGQGPEFLTYFQNEAQLEKSRLLSDRFSAERPKGSFSTLEIQRTEQGDSAMYLCASSLVGQGDSPLHFGNGTRLTVT.

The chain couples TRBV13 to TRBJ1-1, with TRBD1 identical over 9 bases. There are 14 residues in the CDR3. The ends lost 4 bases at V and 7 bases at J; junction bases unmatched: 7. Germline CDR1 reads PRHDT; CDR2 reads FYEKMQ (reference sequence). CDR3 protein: CASSYKGQGGEAFF. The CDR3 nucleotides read TGTGCCAGCAGCTATAAGGGACAGGGTGGTGAAGCTTTCTTT.

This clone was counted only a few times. As DNA, the CDR3 is TGTGCCAGCAGCTCTTCAGGGACAGGGGGCGCGTTAGCTTTCTTT. This gives the protein CASSSSGTGGALAFF. The chain joins TRBV2 to TRBJ1-1; 12 positions agree with TRBD1. With 6 bases clipped from V and 10 bases from J, the junction kept 12 bases outside the gene matches. Germline loops: CDR1 SNHLY, CDR2 FYNNEI. CDR3 length: 15 residues.

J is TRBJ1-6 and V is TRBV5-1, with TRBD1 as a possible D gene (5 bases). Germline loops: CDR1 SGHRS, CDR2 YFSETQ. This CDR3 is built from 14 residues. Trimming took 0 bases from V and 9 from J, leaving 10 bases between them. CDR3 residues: CASSLGGSVSPLHF. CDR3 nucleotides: TGCGCCAGCAGCTTGGGGGGCTCGGTTTCACCCCTCCACTTT. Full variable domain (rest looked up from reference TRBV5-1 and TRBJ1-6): KAGVTQTPRYLIKTRGQQVTLSCSPISGHRSVSWYQQTPGQGLQFLFEYFSETQRNKGNFPGRFSGRQFSNSRSEMNVSTLELGDSALYLCASSLGGSVSPLHFGNGTRLTVT.

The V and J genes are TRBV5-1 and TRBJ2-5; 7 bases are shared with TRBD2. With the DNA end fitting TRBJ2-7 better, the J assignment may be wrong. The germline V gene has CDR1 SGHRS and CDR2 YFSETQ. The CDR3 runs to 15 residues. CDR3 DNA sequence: TGCGCCAGCAGCGGGTCGACTAGCCGCTCCTACGAGCAGTACTTC. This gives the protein CASSGSTSRSYEQYF.

CDR3 DNA: TGCGCCAGCAGTCTTCCAACTAATGAAAAACTGTTTTTT. Translated: CASSLPTNEKLFF. The V and J genes are TRBV5-1 and TRBJ1-4; no firm D call. Per germline, CDR1 SGHRS and CDR2 YFSETQ. The CDR3 has 13 amino acids. Trimming took 5 bases from V and 0 from J, leaving 5 bases between them.

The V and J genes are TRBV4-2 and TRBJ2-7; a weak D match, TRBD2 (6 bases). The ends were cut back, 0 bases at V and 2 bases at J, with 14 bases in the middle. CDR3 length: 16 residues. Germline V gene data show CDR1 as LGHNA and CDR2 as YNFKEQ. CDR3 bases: TGTGCCAGCAGCCAAGAGAGCGGCGGGGCCACCTACGAGCAGTACTTC. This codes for CASSQESGGATYEQYF.

Here the CDR3 reads CASSIVPGGPQHF. The CDR3, as DNA: TGTGCCAGTAGTATCGTTCCCGGGGGGCCCCAGCATTTT. The V call is TRBV19, the J call TRBJ1-5; D possibly corresponds to TRBD1 (5 bases). The V end was cut by 3 bases, the J end by 9 bases, with 12 bases between. In germline, CDR1 is LNHDA, CDR2 SQIVND (reference sequence). CDR3 size: 13 residues.

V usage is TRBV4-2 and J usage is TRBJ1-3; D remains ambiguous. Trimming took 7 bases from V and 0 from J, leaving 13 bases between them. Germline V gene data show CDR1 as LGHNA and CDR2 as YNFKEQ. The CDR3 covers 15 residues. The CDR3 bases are TGTGCCAGCACCCAGATAACCTTCTCTGGAAACACCATATATTTT. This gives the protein CASTQITFSGNTIYF.

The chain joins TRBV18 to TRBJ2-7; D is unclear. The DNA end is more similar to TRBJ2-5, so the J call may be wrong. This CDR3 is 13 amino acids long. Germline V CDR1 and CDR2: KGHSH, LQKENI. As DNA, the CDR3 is TGTGCCAGCTCACCCGGGCCGGCAGAGACCCAGTACTTC. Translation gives CASSPGPAETQYF.

The CDR3 bases are TGTGCCAGTCGCCGTGACAATGGAGAGACCCAGTACTTC. Protein sequence: CASRRDNGETQYF. The chain combines TRBV19 with TRBJ2-5; no firm D call. V lost 8 bases and J 4 bases, leaving 14 bases between the germline ends. Germline CDR1 is LNHDA and CDR2 is SQIVND (reference sequence). The CDR3 extends over 13 amino acids. The full variable domain, rest sourced from reference TRBV19 and TRBJ2-5, is DGGITQSPKYLFRKEGQNVTLSCEQNLNHDAMYWYRQDPGQGLRLIYYSQIVNDFQKGDIAEGYSVSREKKESFPLTVTSAQKNPTAFYLCASRRDNGETQYFGPGTRLLVL.

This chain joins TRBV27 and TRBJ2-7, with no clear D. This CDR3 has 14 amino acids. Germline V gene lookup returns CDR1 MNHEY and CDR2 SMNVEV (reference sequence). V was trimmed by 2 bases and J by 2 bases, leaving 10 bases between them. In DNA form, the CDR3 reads TGTGCCAGCAGTTTAAAAGGGTTTACCTACGAGCAGTACTTC. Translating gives CASSLKGFTYEQYF.

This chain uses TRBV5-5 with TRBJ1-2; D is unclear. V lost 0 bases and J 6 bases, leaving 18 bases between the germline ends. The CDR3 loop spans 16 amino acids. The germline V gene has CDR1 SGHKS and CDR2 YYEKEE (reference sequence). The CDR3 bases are TGTGCCAGCAGCTTGGATGAGACCCCTCGTATCGATGGCTACACCTTC. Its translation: CASSLDETPRIDGYTF.

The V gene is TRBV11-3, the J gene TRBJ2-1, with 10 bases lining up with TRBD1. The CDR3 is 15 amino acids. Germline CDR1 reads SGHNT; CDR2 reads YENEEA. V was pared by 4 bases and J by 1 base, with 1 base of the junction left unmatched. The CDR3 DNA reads TGTGCCAGCAGCTCGGACAGGGGGTCCTACAATGAGCAGTTCTTC. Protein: CASSSDRGSYNEQFF.